The T cell receptor (beta chain) described here comes from a study of blood T cell repertoires in COVID-19. Overall study context: Sites across the United States, Italy and Spain contributed samples from acute and convalescent COVID-19. The cDNA or gDNA used as material had been derived from T cells, B-cell-depleted T cells, or PBMCs.

Germline CDR1 and CDR2: LGHNA and YSLEER. V was pared by 1 base and J by 3 bases, with 3 bases of the junction left unmatched. The CDR3 is made up of 15 amino acids. Original analysis: Amplification of reference gene primers provided the estimated nucleated cell counts. Method: immunoSEQ multiplex PCR; TCRdb's copy keeps in-frame clones and lacks some. V, J and clone size are those of that table, while D and trimming were read from the DNA. In the table there are about 180,000 clones, approximately 85% of which are singletons. Sequencing used peripheral blood. V usage is TRBV4-3 and J usage is TRBJ2-7; 10 bases are shared with TRBD2. The clonotype originates from a human donor with active or convalescent COVID-19. The donor label of this sample is uncertain. CDR3 coding DNA: TGCGCCAGCAGCCAAGTTACTAGCGGGGTCTACGAGCAGTACTTC. It encodes CASSQVTSGVYEQYF.